This entry describes one T cell receptor (beta chain). What it binds is unknown. This entry is derived from a study of T cell responses to AZD1222 COVID-19 vaccine. Study background: Timing groups of about 4 and about 12 weeks for second doses were pooled. Findings and limits, study-wide: Nearly half of spike-specific TCRs reportedly target variant regions that are unmutated in the B.1.351 and B.1.1.7 variants.

Repertoires were generated with immunoSEQ multiplex PCR, while TCRdb's copy carries only in-frame clones and drops some. In the table there are 68,000 or so clones, roughly 90% of which are singletons. The sample was peripheral blood, taken on day 0 of AZD1222 vaccination. The TCR sequence derives from an adult in good health.

CDR3 residues: CASSLSQGFSGELFF. CDR3 sequence (DNA): TGCGCCAGCAGCCTCTCTCAGGGGTTTAGCGGGGAGCTGTTTTTT. The chain carries TRBV4-3 and TRBJ2-2; perhaps TRBD1 as D (6 bases). Germline-derived CDR1 and CDR2 are LGHNA and YSLEER. V was pared by 4 bases and J by 7 bases, with 16 bases between. CDR3 size: 15 residues.